One sample yielded the 13 T cell receptor beta chains listed below, sequenced in a study of OX40 agonist ivuxolimab in advanced cancers. Sequenced by immunoSEQ multiplex PCR; TCRdb stores in-frame clones only, minus some. Seen here are 20,000 to 25,000 clones, about 79% observed once, and the top ten hold approximately 30%. The sequencing used CD4+ or CD8+ T cells sorted from blood, collected in a trial of the OX40 agonist ivuxolimab. These receptors were collected from an adult with an advanced solid tumor such as melanoma, head and neck, liver or kidney cancer.

This clone was observed a handful of times. This chain connects TRBV7-3 to TRBJ2-7, with 10 bases identical to TRBD2. Germline loops: CDR1 SGHTA, CDR2 FQGTGA. The CDR3 contains 14 residues. Unmatched junction bases numbered 8, after V lost 5 bases and J lost 7 bases. CDR3 loop: CASSPSGRAGEQYF. The CDR3 DNA reads as TGTGCCAGCAGCCCAAGCGGGAGGGCCGGGGAGCAGTACTTC.

There are a few counts of this clone. The DNA of the CDR3 is TGTGCCAGCAGCCCAGTCCCGGGACTAGCGGGAGTTGAGGGTGAGACCCAGTACTTC. Encoded protein: CASSPVPGLAGVEGETQYF. This sequence joins TRBV7-8 and TRBJ2-5; TRBD2 matches at 14 bases. The ends lost 5 bases at V and 5 bases at J; junction bases unmatched: 16. The CDR3 is 19 amino acids. Germline V gene lookup returns CDR1 SGHVS and CDR2 FQNEAQ. Based on the CDR3 plus reference TRBV7-8 and TRBJ2-5, the full variable domain is GAGVSQSPRYKVAKRGQDVALRCDPISGHVSLFWYQQALGQGPEFLTYFQNEAQLDKSGLPSDRFFAERPEGSVSTLKIQRTQQEDSAVYLCASSPVPGLAGVEGETQYFGPGTRLLVL.

The chain links TRBV28 to TRBJ2-5, with 10 bases identical to TRBD2. Trimming took 3 bases from V and 5 from J; bases not matched to a gene: 15. The CDR3 length is 18 residues. Germline loops: CDR1 MDHEN, CDR2 SYDVKM. The CDR3 here is CASSLSLAGAGRSETQYF. CDR3 nucleotide sequence: TGTGCCAGCAGTTTGAGCCTAGCGGGAGCGGGGAGGAGTGAGACCCAGTACTTC.

J is TRBJ1-1 and V is TRBV11-3; D uncertain. The CDR3 is 13 amino acids. V was shortened by 3 bases and J by 2 bases, with 7 bases between the two germline ends. Germline V gene lookup returns CDR1 SGHNT and CDR2 YENEEA. As DNA, the CDR3 is TGTGCCAGCAGCTTTTGGGGAAACACTGAAGCTTTCTTT. Protein: CASSFWGNTEAFF.

A word on this clone: The identical CDR3 is also encoded by other nucleotide sequences in the sample. The chain has TRBV4-1 and TRBJ2-7; possible D gene TRBD2, 6 bases. The CDR3 consists of 12 residues. Germline V gene data show CDR1 as MGHRA and CDR2 as YSYEKL. The germline V and J ends were trimmed by 3 bases and 3 bases, with 6 bases remaining between them. CDR3 sequence reads: CASSQDYYEQYF. In DNA form, the CDR3 reads TGCGCCAGCAGCCAGGACTACTACGAGCAGTACTTC.

The chain links TRBV10-3 to TRBJ2-1, with 10 bases identical to TRBD2. This CDR3 comprises 18 residues. In germline, CDR1 is ENHRY, CDR2 SYGVKD. J was trimmed by 8 bases and V by 6 bases; bases with no gene match: 19. For the CDR3, the DNA is TGTGCCATCAGCCCCGGGGGAACAACTAGCGGGATGGGCGATGAGCAGTTCTTC. Translation gives CAISPGGTTSGMGDEQFF.

V usage is TRBV6-1 and J usage is TRBJ2-7; the match to TRBD2 covers 11 bases. CDR1 and CDR2 (germline): MNHNS, SASEGT. Trimming took 3 bases from V and 4 from J; bases not matched to a gene: 11. The CDR3 is 17 amino acids. Written as DNA, the CDR3 is TGTGCCAGCAGTGACGCCCCCGCCGGGACTAGCGGTTACGAGCAGTACTTC. Residues: CASSDAPAGTSGYEQYF.

The table lists this clone with a few counts. This chain links TRBV4-2 with TRBJ1-1; 8 bases are a match to TRBD1. After removal of 2 bases from V and 6 bases from J, the junction contained 8 bases not matched to a gene. The CDR3 length is 15 residues. CDR1 and CDR2 (germline): LGHNA, YNFKEQ. The CDR3 reads CASSQRTGLAAEAFF. As DNA, the CDR3 is TGTGCCAGCAGCCAAAGGACAGGGCTGGCGGCTGAAGCTTTCTTT.

J is TRBJ2-7 and V is TRBV4-1; tentatively, D is TRBD1 (5 bases). The CDR3 spans 13 residues. In germline, CDR1 is MGHRA, CDR2 YSYEKL. Trimming shortened V by 1 base and J by 3 bases, and 7 bases separated the two germline ends. The CDR3 loop is CASSQGDSYEQYF. DNA of the CDR3: TGCGCCAGCAGCCAAGGAGACAGCTACGAGCAGTACTTC.

The chain uses TRBV30 and TRBJ2-1; perhaps TRBD2 as D (5 bases). The germline V and J ends were trimmed by 3 bases and 9 bases, with 12 bases remaining between them. The V gene's germline CDR1 is GTSNPN and CDR2 SVGIG (reference sequence). The CDR3 sequence is 12 residues long. The CDR3 nucleotides are TGTGCCTGGAGCCCCACTAGAACTGAGCAGTTCTTC. This codes for CAWSPTRTEQFF.

V usage is TRBV19 and J usage is TRBJ2-7; D is perhaps TRBD1 (6 bases). The CDR3 spans 12 residues. Germline loops: CDR1 LNHDA, CDR2 SQIVND (reference sequence). Trimming removed 4 bases at V and 9 bases at J, with 13 bases between. Here the CDR3 DNA reads TGTGCCAGTAGTAAACGAACAGGGCTGCAGTACTTC. This gives the protein CASSKRTGLQYF.

The chain joins TRBV7-2 to TRBJ2-2, with D tentatively TRBD2 (6 bases). CDR1 and CDR2 (germline): SGHTA, FQGNSA. Between the trimmed V and J ends, which lost 1 base and 4 bases, there was a span of 13 bases. CDR3 size: 16 residues. CDR3 amino acids: CASSLGATAGTGELFF. DNA of the CDR3: TGTGCCAGCAGCTTAGGCGCGACAGCGGGCACCGGGGAGCTGTTTTTT.

On this clone itself: This same CDR3 is encoded by further DNA sequences in the sample. V usage is TRBV5-4 and J usage is TRBJ1-2; TRBD1 is a possible D gene (6 bases). This CDR3 has 13 residues. The V gene's germline CDR1 is SGHNT and CDR2 YYREEE (reference sequence). Trimming took off 3 bases at V and 2 bases at J, with 8 bases between the two ends. CDR3 region: CASSSGTNYGYTF. CDR3 sequence (DNA): TGTGCCAGCAGCTCGGGGACAAACTATGGCTACACCTTC.